This TCR beta chain was captured in a study of shared clonotypes between healthy human individuals. Looking at the study overall: Each donor's CD4 naive and CD4 memory cells filled three plates apiece, CD8 naive two, and CD8 memory one.

With regard to this clone: What it binds is unknown.

Generated by immunoSEQ multiplex PCR, the TCRdb table keeps only in-frame clones and is missing some. Counted here are 85,000 to 100,000 clones, 67% occurring once; the ten biggest clones make up less than 50%. Study-wide findings and caveats: Non-shared clonotypes showed lower generation probabilities than clonotypes common to all four donors. Between a few donors, naive CD4 clonotypes were shared at a level of about 5%. Richness estimates generally favored naive over memory subsets.

The source material was memory CD8+ T cells sorted from blood. Documented subset: CD45RO+ cells pooled with CCR7-negative TemRA cells. This TCR was sampled from a man younger than 40 in good health.

The CDR3 coding sequence is TGTGCCATAACAGGGAGCTCTGGGGCCAACGTCCTGACTTTC. Amino acid sequence: CAITGSSGANVLTF. V is TRBV10-3 and J is TRBJ2-6; TRBD1 is a possible D gene (6 bases). The CDR3 is 14 amino acids. V was trimmed by 9 bases and J by 0 bases, leaving 9 bases between them. Germline CDR1 and CDR2: ENHRY and SYGVKD.